The sequence of this TCR beta chain was determined in a study of cytomegalovirus exposure and HLA in healthy donors. Researchers ran the PCR with 60 Vbeta and 13 Jbeta primers. Authors' data handling: Roughly 11 million shared chains were among some 80 million unique TCR beta chains counted in a later analysis. Libraries were prepared by immunoSEQ multiplex PCR; TCRdb keeps only in-frame clonotypes and omits some of them. The V and J calls and clone size were taken over from that table, and D and trimming were inferred from the DNA. The table records under 150,000 clones, 70% to 85% of them present only once. The study's findings and limits: Associated with HLA alleles at 0.05 false discovery rate in a later analysis were about 17,000 TCR beta sequences. Later analysis showed TCR association rates varying by HLA locus, highest for DRB1 and lowest for HLA-C. Rare TCR sequences dominated, though some public TCRs recurred in many donors.

Losses at the gene ends were 0 bases for V and 5 bases for J; bases not matched to a gene: 5. The germline V gene encodes CDR1 LGHNA and CDR2 YNFKEQ. This CDR3 is 15 amino acids long. About this clone itself: What it binds is unknown.

This sequence was found in a boy younger than 18 in good health and CMV-seronegative. V gene TRBV4-2 combines with J gene TRBJ2-5; 8 bases are a match to TRBD1. The sample consisted of PBMCs. The CDR3 region has the DNA TGTGCCAGCAGCCAAGACAGGGGGCGCGGGGAGACCCAGTACTTC. It encodes CASSQDRGRGETQYF.